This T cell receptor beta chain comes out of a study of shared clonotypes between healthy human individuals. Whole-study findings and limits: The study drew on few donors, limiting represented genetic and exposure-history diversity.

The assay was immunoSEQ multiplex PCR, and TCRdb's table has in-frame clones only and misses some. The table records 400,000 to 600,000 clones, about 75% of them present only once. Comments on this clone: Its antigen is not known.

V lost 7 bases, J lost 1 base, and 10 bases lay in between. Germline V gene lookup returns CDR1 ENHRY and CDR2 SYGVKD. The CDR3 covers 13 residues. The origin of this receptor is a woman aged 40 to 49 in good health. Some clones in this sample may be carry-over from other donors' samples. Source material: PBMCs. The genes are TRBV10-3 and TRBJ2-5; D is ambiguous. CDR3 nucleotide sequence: TGTGCCATCACCACGGACCCCCAAGAGACCCAGTACTTC. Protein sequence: CAITTDPQETQYF.